The clone carrying this T cell receptor (beta chain) was detected many times. From germline, CDR1 is LGHNA and CDR2 YSLEER. The V gene end was trimmed by 4 bases and the J gene end by 7 bases; junction bases not matched to a gene: 6. CDR3 length: 13 amino acids. Researchers prepared the TCRbeta library using unique molecular identifiers, the study reports. TCRdb passed the PCR reads through MiXCR, listing each CDR3 protein once. The sample lists almost 500,000 distinct CDR3 sequences, roughly a tenth occurring once. The sample is drawn from a study of T-cell reconstitution after alpha-beta-depleted transplantation in children.

The chain is built from TRBV4-3 and TRBJ2-7; 8 bases match TRBD2. The source is a child aged 2-15 years with inherited bone marrow failure, due to receive a stem cell transplant. The specimen comprised PBMCs, sampled before TCRalphabeta/CD19-depleted stem cell transplant. The CDR3, as DNA: TGCGCCAGCAGCCTCGGACTAGCAAAAGAGCAGTACTTC. Protein sequence: CASSLGLAKEQYF.